The 29 T cell receptor beta chains below come from one sample, sequenced in a study of blood T cell repertoires in COVID-19. Clones were sequenced by immunoSEQ multiplex PCR, and TCRdb holds only the in-frame ones, with some missing. This table holds roughly 290,000 clones, more than 70% found once. The sample taken for sequencing was peripheral blood. The receptors derive from a woman between 45 and 65 years old who had recovered from COVID-19.

The gene calls are TRBV29-1 and TRBJ2-2, with no clear D. With 3 bases removed from V and 0 bases from J, the gap between germline ends came to 8 bases. The CDR3 is 14 residues long. Germline V lookup: CDR1 SQVTM, CDR2 ANQGSEA. The CDR3 sequence is CSVDKSSNTGELFF. The CDR3 DNA follows: TGCAGCGTTGACAAAAGCTCGAACACCGGGGAGCTGTTTTTT.

The rearrangement joins TRBV7-2 to TRBJ1-2, with 10 nucleotides matching TRBD1. The CDR3 spans 15 residues. J lost 7 bases, V lost 4 bases, and 9 bases had no gene match. Germline V gene data show CDR1 as SGHTA and CDR2 as FQGNSA. CDR3 coding DNA: TGTGCCAGCAGCTGGGCAGGACAGGGGGAATCTGGCTACACCTTC. Translation: CASSWAGQGESGYTF. Full variable domain (missing parts from reference TRBV7-2 and TRBJ1-2): GAGVSQSPSNKVTEKGKDVELRCDPISGHTALYWYRQSLGQGLEFLIYFQGNSAPDKSGLPSDRFSAERTGGSVSTLTIQRTQQEDSAVYLCASSWAGQGESGYTFGSGTRLTVV.

The chain employs TRBV19 and TRBJ1-1; maybe TRBD1 (6 bases). Germline values: CDR1 LNHDA, CDR2 SQIVND (reference sequence). The CDR3 totals 15 residues. Trimming shortened V by 5 bases and J by 3 bases, and 16 bases separated the two germline ends. In nucleotides, the CDR3 is TGTGCCAGTAGTGCCCGGGGCAGGGGCTACACTGAAGCTTTCTTT. This gives the protein CASSARGRGYTEAFF.

This chain links TRBV27 with TRBJ2-5; 7 nucleotides agree with TRBD1. The V segment lost 2 bases and the J segment 5 bases; nucleotides outside the gene matches: 8. The CDR3 loop spans 15 amino acids. Germline V gene data show CDR1 as MNHEY and CDR2 as SMNVEV (reference sequence). The CDR3 protein is CASSLETGTLETQYF. CDR3 nucleotides: TGTGCCAGCAGTTTAGAGACAGGGACGTTGGAGACCCAGTACTTC.

The chain has TRBV6-5 and TRBJ2-3; D is perhaps TRBD1 (5 bases). The CDR3 runs 15 residues. Germline V gene data show CDR1 as MNHEY and CDR2 as SVGAGI. V gave up 0 bases and J gave up 5 bases, with 12 bases separating them. The CDR3 nucleotides are TGTGCCAGCAGTTACTCGGGGCTAGTAGGAGATACGCAGTATTTT. This encodes CASSYSGLVGDTQYF.

The DNA of the CDR3 is TGTGCCACCAGTGACCCGGCCGGGACAGGGGTCTCTGGCTACACCTTC. Translated, it gives CATSDPAGTGVSGYTF. This chain links TRBV24-1 with TRBJ1-2; 10 positions match TRBD1. Germline CDR1 and CDR2: KGHDR and SFDVKD. Unmatched junction bases numbered 11, after V lost 4 bases and J lost 7 bases. This CDR3 has 16 amino acids.

This clone turned up a few times. V gene TRBV28 combines with J gene TRBJ1-5, with TRBD1 identical over 10 bases. CDR1 MDHEN and CDR2 SYDVKM come from the germline V gene. Trimming removed 9 bases from V and 1 base from J; junction bases left unmatched: 6. The CDR3 runs 15 residues. The CDR3 nucleotides read TGTGCCAGTCGGACAGGGGGTCACAGCAATCAGCCCCAGCATTTT. Its translation is CASRTGGHSNQPQHF.

The J gene is TRBJ1-5, the V gene TRBV28, with 11 bases identical to TRBD1. Germline CDR1 reads MDHEN; CDR2 reads SYDVKM. The CDR3 runs to 17 residues. J gave up 1 base and V 6 bases, and 8 bases lay outside the gene matches. The CDR3 sequence is CASRQGTGGRSNQPQHF. The CDR3 DNA is TGTGCCAGCAGACAAGGGACAGGGGGAAGAAGCAATCAGCCCCAGCATTTT.

The V gene is TRBV7-2, the J gene TRBJ1-6; a possible D gene is TRBD1 (5 bases). CDR3 length: 14 amino acids. The germline V and J ends were trimmed by 1 base and 11 bases, with 12 bases remaining between them. Germline V gene data show CDR1 as SGHTA and CDR2 as FQGNSA. The CDR3 DNA sequence: TGTGCCAGCAGCTTAGGTCGCGTGGACACACCCCTCCACTTT. Translation: CASSLGRVDTPLHF. Together with reference TRBV7-2 and TRBJ1-6, the CDR3 gives the full variable domain: GAGVSQSPSNKVTEKGKDVELRCDPISGHTALYWYRQSLGQGLEFLIYFQGNSAPDKSGLPSDRFSAERTGGSVSTLTIQRTQQEDSAVYLCASSLGRVDTPLHFGNGTRLTVT.

The chain recombines TRBV28 with TRBJ2-7, with 7 positions matching TRBD1. V lost 4 bases, J lost 7 bases, and 7 bases stayed unmatched. Germline-derived CDR1 and CDR2 are MDHEN and SYDVKM. The CDR3 has 13 residues. This CDR3 reads CASSSPGQLEQYF. The CDR3 coding sequence is TGTGCCAGCAGTTCCCCGGGACAGTTAGAGCAGTACTTC.

The chain couples TRBV19 to TRBJ2-5; 8 bases map to TRBD1. Germline-derived CDR1 and CDR2 are LNHDA and SQIVND (reference sequence). The CDR3 loop spans 14 amino acids. V gave up 2 bases and J gave up 5 bases; unmatched junction bases: 4. Written as DNA, the CDR3 is TGTGCCAGTAGTATACAGGGGGCTAAGGAGACCCAGTACTTC. This gives the protein CASSIQGAKETQYF.

The chain is built from TRBV11-2 and TRBJ2-2; 10 nucleotides align to TRBD1. The CDR3 has 16 residues. Germline V gene sequence: CDR1 SGHAT, CDR2 FQNNGV. V lost 5 bases, J lost 5 bases, and 8 bases stayed unmatched. CDR3 sequence reads: CASSVRQGADTGELFF. The CDR3 region has the DNA TGTGCCAGCAGCGTTAGACAGGGGGCAGATACCGGGGAGCTGTTTTTT. Drawing the rest from reference TRBV11-2 and TRBJ2-2, the complete variable domain is EAGVAQSPRYKIIEKRQSVAFWCNPISGHATLYWYQQILGQGPKLLIQFQNNGVVDDSQLPKDRFSAERLKGVDSTLKIQPAKLEDSAVYLCASSVRQGADTGELFFGEGSRLTVL.

This clone was detected only once. The chain employs TRBV5-4 and TRBJ2-1; D is unresolved. This CDR3 region has 16 residues. Trimming cost V 0 bases and J 0 bases, with 10 bases left between them. Germline V gene sequence: CDR1 SGHNT, CDR2 YYREEE (reference sequence). The CDR3 spells CASSLVAVTSYNEQFF. The CDR3 DNA reads TGTGCCAGCAGCTTGGTCGCAGTTACCTCCTACAATGAGCAGTTCTTC.

The V and J genes are TRBV27 and TRBJ1-6; a weak D match, TRBD1 (5 bases). This CDR3 spans 13 amino acids. Germline loops: CDR1 MNHEY, CDR2 SMNVEV (reference sequence). Trimming left V 6 bases short and J 7 bases short, with 10 bases between. Written as DNA, the CDR3 is TGTGCCAGCAGCCCGGGGGGGAATTCACCCCTCCACTTT. Translated, it gives CASSPGGNSPLHF.

The rearrangement links TRBV12-1 to TRBJ1-4; TRBD1 reflects the table's D call only, with no check against the DNA. TRBV12-1 represents a pseudogene. The CDR3 consists of 12 residues. CDR3 in amino acids: CASSFTGAQLFF. CDR3 nucleotides: TGTGCCAGCAGCTTTACAGGTGCCCAACTGTTTTTT.

A single count supports this clone. This rearrangement joins TRBV3-1 (or the pseudogene TRBV3-2) to TRBJ1-2, with 9 bases aligning to TRBD1. The junction had 7 bases not matched to a gene; V was cut back by 4 bases and J by 7 bases. Germline V gives CDR1 LGHDT, CDR2 YNNKEL (reference sequence). The length of the CDR3 is 14 residues. The chain's CDR3 is CASSRPDRGFGYTF. The CDR3 DNA follows: TGTGCCAGCAGCCGCCCAGACAGGGGGTTTGGCTACACCTTC.

This chain joins TRBV7-9 and TRBJ2-1, with D possibly being TRBD1 (6 bases). Germline V gene sequence: CDR1 SEHNR, CDR2 FQNEAQ (reference sequence). The CDR3 is made up of 13 amino acids. Trimming removed 3 bases from V and 5 bases from J, with 8 bases in between. CDR3 bases: TGTGCCAGCAGCTTTACAGGGAACAATGAGCAGTTCTTC. Translated, it gives CASSFTGNNEQFF. The full variable domain, rest sourced from reference TRBV7-9 and TRBJ2-1, is DTGVSQNPRHKITKRGQNVTFRCDPISEHNRLYWYRQTLGQGPEFLTYFQNEAQLEKSRLLSDRFSAERPKGSFSTLEIQRTEQGDSAMYLCASSFTGNNEQFFGPGTRLTVL.

This rearrangement joins TRBV29-1 to TRBJ2-1, with 7 bases lining up with TRBD2. This CDR3 spans 11 amino acids. Germline V lookup: CDR1 SQVTM, CDR2 ANQGSEA. The CDR3 protein is CTGLVGNEQFF. The CDR3 DNA reads as TGCACAGGACTAGTCGGAAATGAGCAGTTCTTC.

V and J are TRBV7-9 and TRBJ1-3; 8 nucleotides agree with TRBD1. The CDR3 is 18 amino acids. Germline loops: CDR1 SEHNR, CDR2 FQNEAQ (reference sequence). J was trimmed by 0 bases and V by 7 bases; bases with no gene match: 14. CDR3 sequence reads: CASNSRQGRSSSGNTIYF. As DNA, the CDR3 is TGTGCCAGCAACTCCCGACAGGGGCGGTCGAGCTCTGGAAACACCATATATTTT.

The J gene is TRBJ2-7, the V gene TRBV28; the match to TRBD1 covers 10 bases. V lost 5 bases, J lost 2 bases, and 6 bases stayed unmatched. CDR1 is MDHEN, CDR2 SYDVKM, per germline. The CDR3 consists of 15 residues. As DNA, the CDR3 is TGTGCCAGCAGTCTCTCCGGGACAGGGGCCTACGAGCAGTACTTC. Translating it yields CASSLSGTGAYEQYF.

This clone showed up just once. The chain links TRBV18 to TRBJ2-1; 8 nucleotides match TRBD2. The CDR3 sequence is 16 residues long. The germline gives CDR1 KGHSH, CDR2 LQKENI. V gave up 0 bases and J gave up 1 base; unmatched junction bases: 2. The CDR3 sequence is CASSPPLAASYNEQFF. The CDR3 DNA reads TGTGCCAGCTCACCACCACTAGCGGCTTCCTACAATGAGCAGTTCTTC.

The chain carries TRBV7-2 and TRBJ1-6; D is undetermined. CDR1 is SGHTA, CDR2 FQGNSA, per germline. V was trimmed by 1 base and J by 0 bases, leaving 10 bases between them. This CDR3 region has 17 residues. CDR3 amino acids: CASSLDSTSSYNSPLHF. CDR3 DNA: TGTGCCAGCAGCTTAGATTCCACTAGCTCCTATAATTCACCCCTCCACTTT.

The sample holds one count of this clone. The rearrangement joins TRBV5-1 to TRBJ1-6; TRBD1 is a possible D gene (6 bases). From germline, CDR1 is SGHRS and CDR2 YFSETQ. The V end lost 2 bases, the J end lost 10 bases, and 19 bases lay between the germline ends. There are 16 residues in the CDR3. This CDR3 reads CASSLRPRSGESPLHF. CDR3 nucleotides: TGCGCCAGCAGCTTACGGCCGCGGTCAGGGGAATCACCCCTCCACTTT.

The V call is TRBV7-9, the J call TRBJ2-7, with 9 nucleotides matching TRBD2. This CDR3 has 15 amino acids. CDR1 and CDR2 from the germline V gene are SEHNR and FQNEAQ (reference sequence). V gave up 8 bases and J gave up 2 bases; unmatched junction bases: 10. CDR3 residues: CASGSGSFLTYEQYF. Here the CDR3 DNA reads TGTGCCAGCGGTAGCGGGAGTTTTCTAACCTACGAGCAGTACTTC.

The rearrangement links TRBV9 to TRBJ2-5; D is unclear. Germline-derived CDR1 and CDR2 are SGDLS and YYNGEE. V was clipped by 5 bases and J by 3 bases, with 11 bases between them. The CDR3 consists of 13 residues. CDR3 sequence reads: CASRPSQEETQYF. CDR3 nucleotide sequence: TGTGCCAGCAGACCGAGTCAGGAAGAGACCCAGTACTTC.

The chain combines TRBV13 with TRBJ1-1, with 7 bases matching TRBD1. The CDR3 extends over 15 amino acids. After removal of 0 bases from V and 1 base from J, the junction contained 2 bases not matched to a gene. CDR1 and CDR2 from the germline V gene are PRHDT and FYEKMQ (reference sequence). The chain's CDR3 is CASSLGSGGNTEAFF. The CDR3 coding sequence is TGTGCCAGCAGCTTAGGCTCAGGGGGGAACACTGAAGCTTTCTTT.

V and J are TRBV7-9 and TRBJ2-1; D is undetermined. CDR3 length: 14 residues. With 5 bases removed from V and 6 bases from J, the gap between germline ends came to 14 bases. The germline V gene encodes CDR1 SEHNR and CDR2 FQNEAQ (reference sequence). Here the CDR3 reads CASSRSQALNEQFF. In DNA form, the CDR3 reads TGTGCCAGCAGCCGAAGCCAGGCCCTCAATGAGCAGTTCTTC.

The chain combines TRBV6-5 with TRBJ2-7; TRBD1 matches 9 bases. Trimming cost V 5 bases and J 5 bases; bases outside gene matches: 4. Germline-derived CDR1 and CDR2 are MNHEY and SVGAGI. The CDR3 sequence is 13 residues long. CDR3 bases: TGTGCCAGCAGTCGGGACAGGGTCGACGAGCAGTACTTC. Its protein is CASSRDRVDEQYF.

Only a few counts were recorded for this clone. The V gene is TRBV21-1, the J gene TRBJ1-2. TRBV21-1 is marked as a pseudogene. The CDR3 totals 14 residues. This CDR3 reads CASSKVQGLGGYTF. The CDR3 DNA follows: TGTGCCAGCAGCAAAGTACAGGGACTAGGGGGCTACACCTTC.